The 9 T cell receptor beta chains given below trace back to one sample, sequenced in a study of CD8+CD57+ T cells in acquired aplastic anemia. Before being chosen for sequencing, patients had shown CD8+CD57+ cell expansion by flow cytometry. Genomic DNA served as template for TCR beta VDJ and CDR3 profiling. TCRdb used MiXCR to reprocess the reads, holding one entry per CDR3 protein. Of about 150,000 distinct CDR3 sequences in the sample, about 52% were seen once. Sequences were obtained from sorted CD4+, CD8+, or CD8+CD57+ T cells (not recorded which) from PBMCs. These receptor sequences come from a human donor with aplastic anemia.

This chain joins TRBV7-9 and TRBJ2-7; 11 bases are shared with TRBD2. The CDR3 sequence is 15 residues long. CDR1 SEHNR and CDR2 FQNEAQ come from the germline V gene (reference sequence). Trimming took 5 bases from V and 3 from J; bases not matched to a gene: 6. The CDR3 bases are TGTGCCAGCAGCCAAACTAGCGGGGGCTACTACGAGCAGTACTTC. Its protein is CASSQTSGGYYEQYF.

The table lists this clonotype with a few counts. The rearrangement joins TRBV2 to TRBJ1-6; D is ambiguous. Between the trimmed V and J ends, which lost 4 bases and 11 bases, there was a span of 12 bases. Germline V gene data show CDR1 as SNHLY and CDR2 as FYNNEI. The length of the CDR3 is 13 residues. The CDR3 spells CASSAEGGPPLHF. The CDR3 nucleotides read TGTGCCAGCAGTGCGGAGGGAGGGCCACCCCTCCACTTT. The complete variable domain, with remaining parts taken from reference TRBV2 and TRBJ1-6, reads EPEVTQTPSHQVTQMGQEVILRCVPISNHLYFYWYRQILGQKVEFLVSFYNNEISEKSEIFDDQFSVERPDGSNFTLKIRSTKLEDSAMYFCASSAEGGPPLHFGNGTRLTVT.

In this sample, this clonotype turned up many times. The chain employs TRBV9 and TRBJ2-5; possibly TRBD2 for D (6 bases). Between the trimmed V and J ends, which lost 10 bases and 2 bases, there was a span of 24 bases. The germline CDR1 and CDR2 sequences are SGDLS and YYNGEE. The CDR3 has 16 amino acids. The CDR3, as DNA: TGTGCCCACGCGGGGAGGTTCTTTGGCGGGCAAGAGACCCAGTACTTC. This encodes CAHAGRFFGGQETQYF. The entire variable domain, with the rest obtained from reference TRBV9 and TRBJ2-5, is as follows: DSGVTQTPKHLITATGQRVTLRCSPRSGDLSVYWYQQSLDQGLQFLIQYYNGEERAKGNILERFSAQQFPDLHSELNLSSLELGDSALYFCAHAGRFFGGQETQYFGPGTRLLVL.

The chain uses TRBV19 and TRBJ1-5, with 7 bases lining up with TRBD1. Looked up from germline, CDR1 is LNHDA and CDR2 is SQIVND (reference sequence). The CDR3 length is 14 residues. V gave up 5 bases and J gave up 3 bases; unmatched junction bases: 4. The CDR3 sequence is CASSPDRNNQPQHF. The CDR3 DNA follows: TGTGCCAGTAGTCCGGACAGGAACAATCAGCCCCAGCATTTT.

V gene TRBV7-8 combines with J gene TRBJ2-7; D might be TRBD2 (6 bases). CDR3 size: 13 residues. The V gene lost 5 bases and the J gene lost 4 bases, with 12 bases spanning the gap. Germline CDR1 is SGHVS and CDR2 is FQNEAQ. CDR3 residues: CASSPPGRYEQYF. DNA for the CDR3: TGTGCCAGCAGCCCCCCAGGGAGGTACGAGCAGTACTTC.

This clonotype came up a few times. The rearrangement links TRBV10-2 to TRBJ1-6, with 8 bases matching TRBD1. The CDR3 consists of 15 residues. Germline-derived CDR1 and CDR2 are WSHSY and SAAADI. Losses at the gene ends were 6 bases for V and 4 bases for J; bases not matched to a gene: 5. The CDR3, as DNA: TGCGCCAGCAGACAGACAGGGGAGTATAATTCACCCCTCCACTTT. This encodes CASRQTGEYNSPLHF.

In its sample, this clonotype was seen once. This rearrangement joins TRBV27 to TRBJ2-5; D may match TRBD1 or TRBD2 (5 bases each). The CDR3 is made up of 16 amino acids. The V end was cut by 2 bases, the J end by 0 bases, with 13 bases between. Germline V gives CDR1 MNHEY, CDR2 SMNVEV (reference sequence). As DNA, the CDR3 is TGTGCCAGCAGTTTACTTGGGGGACCCGACCAAGAGACCCAGTACTTC. Residues: CASSLLGGPDQETQYF.

The chain recombines TRBV19 with TRBJ1-2; 7 nucleotides line up with TRBD1. The CDR3 contains 15 residues. V dropped 3 bases and J dropped 2; count of bases not matched to a gene: 6. Germline V gene sequence: CDR1 LNHDA, CDR2 SQIVND (reference sequence). The CDR3 here is CASSISGTENYGYTF. In DNA form, the CDR3 reads TGTGCCAGTAGTATTAGCGGGACAGAGAACTATGGCTACACCTTC. The variable domain in full, with the rest retrieved from reference TRBV19 and TRBJ1-2, is DGGITQSPKYLFRKEGQNVTLSCEQNLNHDAMYWYRQDPGQGLRLIYYSQIVNDFQKGDIAEGYSVSREKKESFPLTVTSAQKNPTAFYLCASSISGTENYGYTFGSGTRLTVV.

V usage is TRBV29-1 and J usage is TRBJ1-2; TRBD1 is a possible D gene (5 bases). Deletions cut 7 bases from V and 8 bases from J, with 20 bases between. CDR1 SQVTM and CDR2 ANQGSEA come from the germline V gene. This CDR3 spans 13 amino acids. The CDR3 DNA sequence: TGCAGCGCCTACCGCGGCCAGGGTTGGGGCTACACCTTC. It yields the protein CSAYRGQGWGYTF.